The present TCR beta chain was sequenced within a study of blood T cell repertoires in COVID-19. Study in general: Samples of COVID-19 (acute and convalescent) were obtained from the United States, Italy and Spain. T cells, B-cell-depleted T cells, or PBMCs supplied cDNA or gDNA.

Study processing details: Reference gene primers were amplified, and this amplification served to estimate nucleated cell counts. Profiled with immunoSEQ multiplex PCR; TCRdb holds only in-frame clones, not every one. V and J calls and clone size follow that table, whereas D and trimming were derived from the DNA. Found here are approximately 100,000 clones, 71% of them singletons; the top ten hold approximately 0.87%. V dropped 3 bases and J dropped 4 bases, with 7 bases sitting between them. The CDR3 is made up of 13 amino acids. The chain couples TRBV12-3 or TRBV12-4 to TRBJ1-5, with D unclear. This sequence was found in a human donor with acute or convalescent COVID-19. The donor label of this sample is uncertain. Sample: peripheral blood. For the CDR3, the DNA is TGTGCCAGCAGTTTCCAGACAAATCAGCCCCAGCATTTT. This codes for CASSFQTNQPQHF.